This TCR beta chain was captured by sequencing in a study of cytomegalovirus exposure and HLA in healthy donors. CDR1 is SGHTA and CDR2 is FQGTGA in the germline V gene. The CDR3 runs to 16 residues. After removal of 5 bases from V and 6 bases from J, the junction contained 7 bases not matched to a gene. Study observations and caveats: A later analysis found that most CMV-associated TCR beta chains appeared HLA-restricted.

About this clone: What it binds is unknown.

PCR was performed using 60 Vbeta and 13 Jbeta primers. The protocol was immunoSEQ multiplex PCR, while the TCRdb copy is restricted to in-frame clones and leaves out a portion. The sample yields more than 140,000 clones, 60% to 80% seen once. The chain has TRBV7-3 and TRBJ2-1; 13 bases fit TRBD2. This sequence originates from a male donor in good health and CMV-seronegative. Sequenced input: PBMCs. CDR3 in amino acids: CASSVRLAGGGNEQFF. The CDR3 bases are TGTGCCAGCAGCGTACGACTAGCGGGAGGAGGCAATGAGCAGTTCTTC.